The 21 T cell receptor beta chains below were found in one sample sequenced in a study of OX40 agonist ivuxolimab in advanced cancers. The table came from immunoSEQ multiplex PCR; TCRdb's copy has only in-frame clones and leaves some out. The sample yields 75,000 to 100,000 clones, roughly 90% seen once. The source material was CD4+ or CD8+ T cells sorted from blood, sampled in a trial of the OX40 agonist ivuxolimab. These receptors were collected from an adult with an advanced solid tumor such as melanoma, head and neck, liver or kidney cancer.

The chain carries TRBV19 and TRBJ2-1, with 9 bases that match TRBD1. The CDR3 contains 14 residues. In germline, CDR1 is LNHDA, CDR2 SQIVND (reference sequence). J was trimmed by 5 bases and V by 6 bases; bases with no gene match: 5. CDR3 bases: TGTGCCAGTAGCACCGGGACAGGGAACAATGAGCAGTTCTTC. Its translation is CASSTGTGNNEQFF.

The chain is built from TRBV2 and TRBJ2-1, with TRBD2 matching over 7 bases. With 2 bases clipped from V and 7 bases from J, the junction kept 5 bases outside the gene matches. The CDR3 runs 14 residues. Looked up from germline, CDR1 is SNHLY and CDR2 is FYNNEI. CDR3 sequence: CASSEYLAENEQFF. The CDR3 nucleotides read TGTGCCAGCAGTGAATATCTAGCGGAAAATGAGCAGTTCTTC.

The chain is built from TRBV27 and TRBJ2-2, with a weak D call TRBD1 (5 bases). The germline V gene has CDR1 MNHEY and CDR2 SMNVEV (reference sequence). The CDR3 totals 14 residues. V was clipped by 3 bases and J by 2 bases, with 7 bases between them. The CDR3 reads CASSLGRNTGELFF. CDR3 nucleotides: TGTGCCAGCAGTTTGGGGCGCAACACCGGGGAGCTGTTTTTT.

This chain uses TRBV7-2 with TRBJ1-5; 11 nucleotides match TRBD1. With V trimmed by 2 bases and J by 6 bases, 3 bases remained unmatched. The CDR3 spans 15 residues. Germline CDR1 and CDR2: SGHTA and FQGNSA. CDR3 sequence reads: CASSLTGTGGQPQHF. In DNA, the CDR3 is TGTGCCAGCAGCTTAACCGGGACAGGGGGTCAGCCCCAGCATTTT.

V and J are TRBV10-3 and TRBJ2-7; D is ambiguous. Germline V CDR1 and CDR2: ENHRY, SYGVKD. CDR3 size: 14 residues. Trimming removed 6 bases at V and 4 bases at J, with 16 bases between. The CDR3 loop is CAISPKGPPYEQYF. The CDR3 DNA follows: TGTGCCATCAGCCCTAAAGGACCGCCTTACGAGCAGTACTTC.

In its sample, this clone was seen a few times. J is TRBJ1-3 and V is TRBV30, with D unresolved. V was pared by 4 bases and J by 5 bases, with 9 bases between. Germline values: CDR1 GTSNPN, CDR2 SVGIG (reference sequence). This CDR3 is built from 12 residues. The CDR3 sequence: CAWTATRNTIYF. The CDR3, as DNA: TGTGCCTGGACAGCAACAAGAAACACCATATATTTT.

V usage is TRBV6-5 and J usage is TRBJ1-2; 11 nucleotides line up with TRBD1. With V trimmed by 3 bases and J by 4 bases, 4 bases remained unmatched. The CDR3 extends over 15 amino acids. CDR1 and CDR2 (germline): MNHEY, SVGAGI. The CDR3 coding sequence is TGTGCCAGCAGTTATTCGGGGACAGGGGGCTATGGCTACACCTTC. Its protein is CASSYSGTGGYGYTF.

The V gene is TRBV4-3, the J gene TRBJ1-1, with TRBD1 as a possible D gene (6 bases). The V and J ends lost 0 bases and 4 bases respectively, with 18 bases between them. Germline values: CDR1 LGHNA, CDR2 YSLEER. The CDR3 has 17 amino acids. CDR3 sequence (DNA): TGCGCCAGCAGCCAAGAAGGGATTTACAGGGCCGGCACTGAAGCTTTCTTT. Translating it yields CASSQEGIYRAGTEAFF.

As regards this clone: A junction end diverges from the germline sequence, so it may reflect a read error. In DNA form, the CDR3 reads TGTGCTAGCAGCTTAGGGGACTTCCCCTACAATGAGCAGTTCTTC. Its protein product is CASSLGDFPYNEQFF. This chain links TRBV7-7 with TRBJ2-1; a weak D match, TRBD2 (6 bases). Germline-derived CDR1 and CDR2 are SSHAT and FNYEAQ (reference sequence). The CDR3 loop spans 15 amino acids.

This chain uses TRBV19 with TRBJ2-7, with 8 bases aligning to TRBD1. This CDR3 comprises 15 residues. The ends lost 3 bases at V and 2 bases at J; junction bases unmatched: 6. In germline, CDR1 is LNHDA, CDR2 SQIVND (reference sequence). CDR3 in amino acids: CASSIGSGGPYEQYF. The CDR3 DNA sequence: TGTGCCAGTAGTATTGGGTCAGGGGGCCCCTACGAGCAGTACTTC.

The CDR3 here is CASSITPWTVSGNTIYF. CDR3 DNA sequence: TGTGCCAGTAGTATTACCCCTTGGACGGTCTCTGGAAACACCATATATTTT. The rearrangement links TRBV19 to TRBJ1-3; D is ambiguous. This CDR3 contains 17 residues. V lost 3 bases and J 0 bases, leaving 15 bases between the germline ends. The V gene's germline CDR1 is LNHDA and CDR2 SQIVND (reference sequence).

The chain combines TRBV6-5 with TRBJ2-7; 7 positions agree with TRBD1. Germline CDR1 reads MNHEY; CDR2 reads SVGAGI. The CDR3 is made up of 15 amino acids. Unmatched junction bases numbered 10, after V lost 2 bases and J lost 6 bases. The CDR3 is CASSYRDREAFEQYF. CDR3 DNA sequence: TGTGCCAGCAGTTACCGCGACAGGGAAGCCTTCGAGCAGTACTTC.

V and J are TRBV5-4 and TRBJ2-7; TRBD1 aligns across 8 bases. Trimming removed 2 bases from V and 4 bases from J; junction bases left unmatched: 8. This CDR3 is built from 15 residues. Germline values: CDR1 SGHNT, CDR2 YYREEE (reference sequence). Here the CDR3 reads CASSFYRDRSYEQYF. In DNA, the CDR3 is TGTGCCAGCAGCTTTTACCGGGACAGGTCTTACGAGCAGTACTTC.

Remarks on this clone: Other DNA variants within this sample encode the same CDR3. The V and J genes are TRBV5-1 and TRBJ2-7, with D hard to call. The germline V gene has CDR1 SGHRS and CDR2 YFSETQ. This CDR3 has 13 amino acids. Trimming pared 0 bases from V and 4 bases from J, leaving 8 bases between. The CDR3 coding sequence is TGCGCCAGCAGCTTGGACAGAACGTACGAGCAGTACTTC. Its translation: CASSLDRTYEQYF. Using reference TRBV5-1 and TRBJ2-7 for the parts outside the CDR3, the full variable domain is KAGVTQTPRYLIKTRGQQVTLSCSPISGHRSVSWYQQTPGQGLQFLFEYFSETQRNKGNFPGRFSGRQFSNSRSEMNVSTLELGDSALYLCASSLDRTYEQYFGPGTRLTVT.

The rearrangement joins TRBV4-1 to TRBJ2-5; 12 bases fit TRBD1. The closer fit of TRBJ2-7 to the DNA end suggests the J call may be wrong. From germline, CDR1 is MGHRA and CDR2 YSYEKL. The CDR3 contains 15 residues. Here the CDR3 DNA reads TGCGCCAGCAGCCCAGGGACAGGGGGCAGCTACGAGCAGTACTTC. This codes for CASSPGTGGSYEQYF.

The V gene is TRBV27, the J gene TRBJ2-2, with 7 nucleotides matching TRBD1. Looked up from germline, CDR1 is MNHEY and CDR2 is SMNVEV (reference sequence). The junction had 6 bases not matched to a gene; V was cut back by 5 bases and J by 0 bases. The CDR3 runs to 16 residues. Here the CDR3 reads CASSGPGTANTGELFF. Written as DNA, the CDR3 is TGTGCCAGCAGTGGCCCCGGGACAGCGAACACCGGGGAGCTGTTTTTT.

The chain carries TRBV6-4 and TRBJ2-7, with TRBD1 identical over 8 bases. Germline values: CDR1 MRHNA, CDR2 SNTAGT. The V segment lost 6 bases and the J segment 6 bases; nucleotides outside the gene matches: 10. This CDR3 spans 14 amino acids. Here the CDR3 DNA reads TGTGCCAGCAGCGCAGGGGGCGCGAGTGGCGAGCAGTACTTC. Translating gives CASSAGGASGEQYF.

The chain uses TRBV10-3 and TRBJ2-7; TRBD1 aligns across 10 bases. Germline CDR1 reads ENHRY; CDR2 reads SYGVKD. The trim removed 11 bases at V and 2 bases at J, leaving 9 bases unmatched. The CDR3 totals 14 residues. CDR3 nucleotides: TGTGCCGTCGGCCCCGGGACAGGGGCCTACGAGCAGTACTTC. This translates into CAVGPGTGAYEQYF.

CDR3 sequence reads: CASSLDGDQPQHF. DNA of the CDR3: TGTGCCAGTAGTCTTGACGGGGATCAGCCCCAGCATTTT. The J gene is TRBJ1-5, the V gene TRBV19; unclear D gene. Trimming shortened V by 5 bases and J by 5 bases, and 10 bases separated the two germline ends. The CDR3 has 13 amino acids. Germline CDR1 LNHDA, CDR2 SQIVND (reference sequence).

CDR3 region: CASRWERAGELFF. CDR3 coding DNA: TGTGCCAGTCGGTGGGAGAGGGCCGGGGAGCTGTTTTTT. The genes are TRBV19 and TRBJ2-2, with TRBD2 as a possible D gene (5 bases). Germline-derived CDR1 and CDR2 are LNHDA and SQIVND (reference sequence). The V and J ends lost 8 bases and 6 bases respectively, with 13 bases between them. This CDR3 has 13 amino acids.

The chain combines TRBV5-1 with TRBJ2-7, with unresolved D. Looked up from germline, CDR1 is SGHRS and CDR2 is YFSETQ. The V gene lost 0 bases and the J gene lost 7 bases, with 17 bases spanning the gap. The length of the CDR3 is 15 residues. The CDR3 region is CASSLDNVGTEEQYF. The CDR3 region has the DNA TGCGCCAGCAGCTTGGATAATGTGGGAACGGAGGAGCAGTACTTC.